What follows are 10 T cell receptor beta chains derived from one specimen sequenced in a study of cytomegalovirus exposure and HLA in healthy donors (dated by TCRdb to about 2017). The library was generated by the immunoSEQ multiplex PCR assay. For the multiplex PCR, a mixture combining 60 forward primers for TCR Vbeta segments and 13 reverse primers for TCR Jbeta segments was used. TCRdb holds this immuneACCESS table with in-frame rearrangements only. Some clones are missing; in checked studies, unresolved V genes explain under half, and the rest has no known cause. For this sample, the table gives about 130,000 clones. The top ten clones comprise just under 2% of the sample. The sequenced sample consisted of PBMCs. The source of these receptors is an older woman in good health and CMV-seronegative.

The genes are TRBV7-2 and TRBJ1-4; maybe TRBD1 (5 bases). CDR3 size: 11 residues. The ends were cut back, 5 bases at V and 8 bases at J, with 6 bases in the middle. Germline assignment: CDR1 SGHTA and CDR2 FQGNSA. CDR3 nucleotide sequence: TGTGCCAGCAGCAAGGGGGAAAAACTGTTTTTT. This encodes CASSKGEKLFF.

V usage is TRBV5-8 and J usage is TRBJ2-3; 8 bases are a match to TRBD1. Germline V CDR1 and CDR2: SGHTS, YDEGEE. This CDR3 is built from 16 residues. The junction had 4 bases not matched to a gene; V was cut back by 1 base and J by 0 bases. The CDR3 reads CASSLSGGRSTDTQYF. CDR3 coding DNA: TGTGCCAGCAGCTTGTCAGGGGGCCGCAGCACAGATACGCAGTATTTT.

The chain links TRBV27 to TRBJ2-1, with 7 nucleotides matching TRBD1. V dropped 4 bases and J dropped 6; count of bases not matched to a gene: 9. The germline CDR1 and CDR2 sequences are MNHEY and SMNVEV (reference sequence). The CDR3 extends over 15 amino acids. The CDR3 sequence is CASSSLDRVGNEQFF. In DNA form, the CDR3 reads TGTGCCAGCAGTTCGCTCGACAGGGTCGGCAATGAGCAGTTCTTC.

The rearrangement uses TRBV4-2 and TRBJ2-2; 13 nucleotides match TRBD2. V was pared by 1 base and J by 3 bases, with 5 bases of the junction left unmatched. Germline V gives CDR1 LGHNA, CDR2 YNFKEQ. CDR3 length: 18 amino acids. CDR3 coding DNA: TGTGCCAGCAGCCAAGGGACTAGCGGGGGTCGGTACACCGGGGAGCTGTTTTTT. It codes for CASSQGTSGGRYTGELFF.

The CDR3 bases are TGTGCCACCAGCAGCCTCAGGGGGCTCTACGCCGGGGCCAACGTCCTGACTTTC. Translation: CATSSLRGLYAGANVLTF. V is TRBV15 and J is TRBJ2-6, with 8 bases matching TRBD1. From germline, CDR1 is LNHNV and CDR2 YYDKDF (reference sequence). V dropped 3 bases and J dropped 4; count of bases not matched to a gene: 11. The CDR3 runs 18 residues.

The chain employs TRBV5-1 and TRBJ2-2; D is perhaps TRBD2 (5 bases). The CDR3 runs 13 residues. V lost 7 bases to trimming and J lost 7 bases, with 14 bases between them. Germline V gene sequence: CDR1 SGHRS, CDR2 YFSETQ. CDR3: CASCIEGNGELFF. For the CDR3, the DNA is TGCGCCAGCTGCATTGAGGGTAACGGGGAGCTGTTTTTT. Complete variable domain (other parts from reference TRBV5-1 and TRBJ2-2): KAGVTQTPRYLIKTRGQQVTLSCSPISGHRSVSWYQQTPGQGLQFLFEYFSETQRNKGNFPGRFSGRQFSNSRSEMNVSTLELGDSALYLCASCIEGNGELFFGEGSRLTVL.

This chain links TRBV9 with TRBJ1-3, with 10 bases fitting TRBD1. V lost 2 bases, J lost 0 bases, and 11 bases stayed unmatched. The CDR3 has 19 amino acids. Per the germline V gene, CDR1 is SGDLS and CDR2 is YYNGEE. CDR3: CASSVHDDRGPLSGNTIYF. The CDR3 DNA reads TGTGCCAGCAGCGTCCACGACGACAGGGGGCCCCTCTCTGGAAACACCATATATTTT.

The chain couples TRBV18 to TRBJ1-6; 7 nucleotides line up with TRBD1. This CDR3 has 15 residues. Germline CDR1 and CDR2: KGHSH and LQKENI. Trimming took 3 bases from V and 4 from J; bases not matched to a gene: 3. The CDR3 DNA is TGTGCCAGCTCACCGGCGACAGGGTATAATTCACCCCTCCACTTT. Translated: CASSPATGYNSPLHF. Full variable domain (missing parts from reference TRBV18 and TRBJ1-6): NAGVMQNPRHLVRRRGQEARLRCSPMKGHSHVYWYRQLPEEGLKFMVYLQKENIIDESGMPKERFSAEFPKEGPSILRIQQVVRGDSAAYFCASSPATGYNSPLHFGNGTRLTVT.

V usage is TRBV19 and J usage is TRBJ2-7; 10 nucleotides match TRBD1. With 5 bases clipped from V and 0 bases from J, the junction kept 7 bases outside the gene matches. There are 16 residues in the CDR3. Germline V CDR1 and CDR2: LNHDA, SQIVND (reference sequence). CDR3 residues: CASSFGQGGSSYEQYF. CDR3 DNA: TGTGCCAGTAGTTTCGGACAGGGGGGTAGCTCCTACGAGCAGTACTTC.

On this clone itself: One end of the junction varies from germline; a read error may be responsible. The genes are TRBV7-7 and TRBJ2-5, with D perhaps TRBD2 (5 bases). The length of the CDR3 is 15 residues. The V gene's germline CDR1 is SSHAT and CDR2 FNYEAQ (reference sequence). The CDR3 spells CASSLVSGVQETQYF. The CDR3 region has the DNA TGTGCTAGCAGCTTAGTATCCGGGGTACAAGAGACCCAGTACTTC.